This T cell receptor beta chain was sequenced in a study of blood T cell repertoires in COVID-19. Study information: Samples representing acute and convalescent COVID-19 were sourced from the United States, Italy and Spain. T cells, B-cell-depleted T cells, or PBMCs provided the cDNA or gDNA that served as material.

Assay used: immunoSEQ multiplex PCR; TCRdb lists only in-frame clones, some missing. The sample has 50,000 to 75,000 clones; about 70% are singletons. Germline values: CDR1 LNHDA, CDR2 SQIVND (reference sequence). This CDR3 region has 16 residues. Between the trimmed V and J ends, which lost 6 bases and 3 bases, there was a span of 19 bases. The source material was peripheral blood. This chain links TRBV19 with TRBJ2-3; possibly TRBD1 for D (6 bases). The TCR sequence derives from an elderly woman with acute or convalescent COVID-19. In DNA form, the CDR3 reads TGTGCCAGTAGGGACAGATCGGATTTTGTGACAGATACGCAGTATTTT. The encoded protein is CASRDRSDFVTDTQYF.